The 7 T cell receptor beta chains below all came from one sample that was sequenced in a study of technical replicates of blood from several donors. TCRdb's table, derived via immunoSEQ multiplex PCR, lists solely in-frame clones and lacks some. This table holds 65,000 to 90,000 clones, approximately 91% found once. Sequenced: PBMCs. These receptors came from a human donor in good health. Some clones in this sample may be carry-over from other donors' samples.

The chain carries TRBV6-6 and TRBJ2-7; no reliable D call. Germline V gives CDR1 MNHNY, CDR2 SVGAGI (reference sequence). The CDR3 has 15 residues. The V end was cut by 0 bases, the J end by 3 bases, with 12 bases between. CDR3 DNA: TGTGCCAGCAGTTACTCGGGCCAGATGTACTACGAGCAGTACTTC. It is translated as CASSYSGQMYYEQYF.

This rearrangement joins TRBV9 to TRBJ2-3; 9 bases agree with TRBD2. J lost 9 bases, V lost 0 bases, and 8 bases had no gene match. This CDR3 is 15 amino acids long. Germline V gives CDR1 SGDLS, CDR2 YYNGEE. CDR3 sequence reads: CASSVAGLAGMTQYF. For the CDR3, the DNA is TGTGCCAGCAGCGTAGCAGGTCTAGCGGGAATGACGCAGTATTTT.

This chain links TRBV7-9 with TRBJ2-1; 7 bases align to TRBD1. Per germline, CDR1 SEHNR and CDR2 FQNEAQ (reference sequence). The CDR3 extends over 15 amino acids. After removal of 5 bases from V and 3 bases from J, the junction contained 7 bases not matched to a gene. CDR3 protein: CASSPQGPSYNEQFF. CDR3 nucleotide sequence: TGTGCCAGCAGCCCACAGGGGCCAAGCTACAATGAGCAGTTCTTC.

The V call is TRBV6-5, the J call TRBJ2-1; D is ambiguous. The CDR3 sequence is 14 residues long. Trimming took 4 bases from V and 0 from J, leaving 7 bases between them. CDR1 and CDR2 (germline): MNHEY, SVGAGI. CDR3: CASSSWSSYNEQFF. The DNA for the CDR3 is TGTGCCAGCAGTTCTTGGAGCTCCTACAATGAGCAGTTCTTC.

CDR3 bases: TGTGCCAGCAGTTTAAATCGGCTAGCGGGAGGGGAATCCTACAATGAGCAGTTCTTC. It codes for CASSLNRLAGGESYNEQFF. The V call is TRBV27, the J call TRBJ2-1; 12 nucleotides align to TRBD2. Germline CDR1 MNHEY, CDR2 SMNVEV (reference sequence). The junction had 9 bases not matched to a gene; V was cut back by 2 bases and J by 1 base. The CDR3 runs to 19 residues.

The V gene is TRBV2, the J gene TRBJ1-5; 11 positions agree with TRBD1. V lost 4 bases and J lost 7; bases outside the gene matches: 3. The CDR3 covers 14 residues. Germline CDR1 reads SNHLY; CDR2 reads FYNNEI. This CDR3 is CASSGTGGGQPQHF. CDR3 sequence (DNA): TGTGCCAGCAGTGGGACAGGGGGCGGACAGCCCCAGCATTTT.

This clone was observed a handful of times. The V call is TRBV5-5, the J call TRBJ1-1; D is undetermined. Trimming shortened V by 1 base and J by 1 base, and 5 bases separated the two germline ends. CDR3 length: 13 residues. CDR1 SGHKS and CDR2 YYEKEE come from the germline V gene (reference sequence). The CDR3, as DNA: TGTGCCAGCAGCTTGCTAGGGAACACTGAAGCTTTCTTT. This sequence encodes CASSLLGNTEAFF. The complete variable domain, with remaining parts taken from reference TRBV5-5 and TRBJ1-1, reads DAGVTQSPTHLIKTRGQQVTLRCSPISGHKSVSWYQQVLGQGPQFIFQYYEKEERGRGNFPDRFSARQFPNYSSELNVNALLLGDSALYLCASSLLGNTEAFFGQGTRLTVV.